A single sample is the source of the 18 T cell receptor beta chains below, sequenced in a study of blood T cells in healthy people across ages. A second PCR of 7 to 11 cycles used a sample-barcoded 5' primer and a J-beta primer mix. TCRdb reprocessed the 5' RACE reads with MiXCR, giving one entry per CDR3 protein. This sample carries over 750,000 distinct CDR3 sequences, approximately 25% of them seen once, and the ten largest clones take 9.4%. These data were likewise used in another study, on T cells of mothers and their children.

The sample taken for sequencing was blood. Receptors originate from a boy aged 5-17 years in good health.

The chain recombines TRBV10-1 with TRBJ2-2, with D possibly TRBD2 on 7 matching bases. V lost 2 bases, J lost 5 bases, and 15 bases lay in between. CDR3 length equals 16 residues. The germline V gene has CDR1 WNHNN and CDR2 SYGVQD (reference sequence). In DNA form, the CDR3 reads TGCGCCAGCAGTGAGGGGTTCGGGGGGCCGACCGGGGAGCTGTTTTTT. It is translated as CASSEGFGGPTGELFF.

Worth noting for this clonotype: This is likely a read error, given that the CDR3 carries no conserved phenylalanine or tryptophan at its end. The V and J genes are TRBV29-1 and TRBJ2-7; 7 positions match TRBD2. The ends lost 4 bases at V and 6 bases at J; junction bases unmatched: 9. The V gene's germline CDR1 is SQVTM and CDR2 ANQGSEA. CDR3 length equals 13 residues. CDR3 bases: TGCAGCGTTGCCTTTTCTTCTAGCGGCGAGCAGTACTCC. Translating gives CSVAFSSSGEQYS.

This clonotype was counted once. This chain joins TRBV2 and TRBJ2-7, with no clear D. From germline, CDR1 is SNHLY and CDR2 FYNNEI. The CDR3 is made up of 14 amino acids. Trimming cost V 7 bases and J 0 bases, with 13 bases left between them. CDR3 region: CASKGQRLSYEQYF. In DNA, the CDR3 is TGTGCCAGCAAGGGTCAGAGACTCTCCTACGAGCAGTACTTC.

This clonotype was found a few times. The chain couples TRBV7-6 to TRBJ2-2; 8 nucleotides match TRBD1. This CDR3 has 19 amino acids. The junction had 12 bases not matched to a gene; V was cut back by 2 bases and J by 1 base. The germline V gene has CDR1 SGHVS and CDR2 FNYEAQ. CDR3 region: CASSLIMGQVPLNTGELFF. CDR3 bases: TGTGCCAGCAGCTTAATAATGGGACAGGTCCCCCTGAACACCGGGGAGCTGTTTTTT.

The chain combines TRBV3-1 with TRBJ1-5; D not certain. The germline V gene has CDR1 LGHDT and CDR2 YNNKEL (reference sequence). The germline V and J ends were trimmed by 3 bases and 11 bases, with 11 bases remaining between them. This CDR3 contains 12 residues. The DNA of the CDR3 is TGTGCCAGCAGCCATTTATCCCAGTCCCAGCATTTT. It encodes CASSHLSQSQHF.

V and J are TRBV20-1 and TRBJ2-1; D remains unclear. This CDR3 has 13 residues. Trimming stripped 6 bases from V and 1 base from J, with 10 bases between. Germline V CDR1 and CDR2: DFQATT, SNEGSKA (reference sequence). CDR3 amino acids: CSALVDSYNEQFF. DNA of the CDR3: TGCAGTGCCTTGGTTGATTCCTACAATGAGCAGTTCTTC.

The J gene is TRBJ2-2, the V gene TRBV6-2 or TRBV6-3; D gene unclear. The CDR3 extends over 14 amino acids. Germline CDR1 reads MNHEY; CDR2 reads SVGEGT. V was pared by 6 bases and J by 1 base, with 9 bases between. This CDR3 is CASSAPLNTGELFF. In DNA, the CDR3 is TGTGCCAGCAGCGCTCCTTTGAACACCGGGGAGCTGTTTTTT.

This clonotype was recorded a few times. V gene TRBV7-8 combines with J gene TRBJ2-1; 10 nucleotides align to TRBD1. Germline V gives CDR1 SGHVS, CDR2 FQNEAQ. This CDR3 has 17 amino acids. Trimming removed 1 base from V and 4 bases from J; junction bases left unmatched: 7. This CDR3 reads CASSLVSLGQGYNEQFF. The CDR3 nucleotides read TGTGCCAGCAGCTTAGTAAGCTTGGGACAGGGGTACAATGAGCAGTTCTTC.

This clonotype has a handful of counts. V and J are TRBV28 and TRBJ1-2; D might be TRBD1 (6 bases). Trimming stripped 3 bases from V and 4 bases from J, with 12 bases between. This CDR3 region has 14 residues. Germline V lookup: CDR1 MDHEN, CDR2 SYDVKM. In nucleotides, the CDR3 is TGTGCCAGCAGTTTGCCGACAGGTCCCTATGGCTACACCTTC. Amino acids: CASSLPTGPYGYTF.

This clonotype appeared a few times. The chain has TRBV3-1 and TRBJ2-7; the D gene is possibly TRBD1 (6 bases). The CDR3 runs to 16 residues. The germline V gene has CDR1 LGHDT and CDR2 YNNKEL (reference sequence). V lost 1 base and J lost 5, with 18 bases in between. The CDR3 nucleotides are TGTGCCAGCAGCCAAGCGCAGGGCCAGGGGCGTGACGAGCAGTACTTC. Translating it yields CASSQAQGQGRDEQYF.

V and J are TRBV29-1 and TRBJ1-1, with D uncertain. With 5 bases removed from V and 8 bases from J, the gap between germline ends came to 12 bases. This CDR3 contains 11 residues. Germline-derived CDR1 and CDR2 are SQVTM and ANQGSEA. CDR3 sequence reads: CSVHRQNEAFF. The CDR3 DNA is TGCAGCGTTCACCGGCAGAACGAAGCTTTCTTT.

The chain carries TRBV18 and TRBJ2-5; D not resolved. The CDR3 consists of 15 residues. The germline CDR1 and CDR2 sequences are KGHSH and LQKENI. Trimming took 3 bases from V and 5 from J, leaving 16 bases between them. This chain's CDR3 is CASSPDGVVGETQYF. The CDR3 nucleotides read TGTGCCAGCTCACCGGATGGGGTAGTAGGGGAGACCCAGTACTTC. Full variable domain (outside the CDR3, taken from reference TRBV18 and TRBJ2-5): NAGVMQNPRHLVRRRGQEARLRCSPMKGHSHVYWYRQLPEEGLKFMVYLQKENIIDESGMPKERFSAEFPKEGPSILRIQQVVRGDSAAYFCASSPDGVVGETQYFGPGTRLLVL.

This clonotype was picked up a small number of times. The rearrangement joins TRBV10-3 to TRBJ2-5; 9 nucleotides agree with TRBD1. Unmatched junction bases numbered 14, after V lost 3 bases and J lost 0 bases. Germline V CDR1 and CDR2: ENHRY, SYGVKD. This CDR3 has 19 residues. CDR3 region: CAISDLEFGQGHYQETQYF. The CDR3 DNA reads as TGTGCCATCAGTGACCTCGAGTTCGGACAGGGGCACTACCAAGAGACCCAGTACTTC.

The chain links TRBV9 to TRBJ1-5, with D perhaps matching TRBD1 (6 bases). CDR3 size: 14 residues. Germline CDR1 reads SGDLS; CDR2 reads YYNGEE. With 3 bases removed from V and 0 bases from J, the gap between germline ends came to 7 bases. The CDR3 here is CASSEGDSNQPQHF. As DNA, the CDR3 is TGTGCCAGCAGCGAGGGGGATAGCAATCAGCCCCAGCATTTT.

The chain uses TRBV7-3 and TRBJ1-2, with unresolved D. Germline V CDR1 and CDR2: SGHTA, FQGTGA. The CDR3 is 13 amino acids. The V and J ends lost 2 bases and 8 bases respectively, with 12 bases between them. CDR3 sequence reads: CASSLDGVNGYTF. The CDR3 DNA reads as TGTGCCAGCAGCTTAGATGGGGTAAACGGCTACACCTTC.

V is TRBV20-1 and J is TRBJ2-5; 12 positions agree with TRBD2. Per germline, CDR1 DFQATT and CDR2 SNEGSKA (reference sequence). Trimming at V came to 1 base and at J to 5 bases, leaving 5 bases not matched to a gene. CDR3 size: 15 residues. The CDR3 DNA is TGCAGTGCTAGAGGGCGGACTAGCGGGGTCGAGACCCAGTACTTC. Translated: CSARGRTSGVETQYF.

The gene calls are TRBV7-3 and TRBJ2-5, with unresolved D. Trimming stripped 5 bases from V and 5 bases from J, with 15 bases between. The CDR3 loop spans 14 amino acids. CDR1 is SGHTA, CDR2 FQGTGA, per germline. The CDR3 DNA follows: TGTGCCAGCAGCGACCCACTTGTGGGTGAGACCCAGTACTTC. Encoded protein: CASSDPLVGETQYF.

The chain has TRBV27 and TRBJ1-1; D is undetermined. The V end lost 6 bases, the J end lost 3 bases, and 17 bases lay between the germline ends. The CDR3 has 15 amino acids. Germline V gene data show CDR1 as MNHEY and CDR2 as SMNVEV (reference sequence). CDR3 DNA: TGTGCCAGCAGCTCGGTTCCCATTTCGGACACTGAAGCTTTCTTT. Translation: CASSSVPISDTEAFF.